This T cell receptor (beta chain) originates from a study of technical replicates of blood from several donors. Measured with immunoSEQ multiplex PCR; TCRdb has only the in-frame clones, and not every one. This table holds some 89,000 clones, about 94% found once. This clone was seen just once. The V gene lost 3 bases and the J gene lost 6 bases, with 11 bases spanning the gap. CDR3 length: 13 amino acids. Per the germline V gene, CDR1 is SGHRS and CDR2 is YFSETQ. Material: T cells isolated from PBMCs. This clonotype was obtained from a human donor in good health. This chain joins TRBV5-1 and TRBJ2-3; weak D call: TRBD2 (5 bases). DNA of the CDR3: TGCGCCAGCAGCTCAATAACGGGGGATACGCAGTATTTT. Translated: CASSSITGDTQYF.